These T cell receptor beta chains were read from a single sample in a study of T-cell reconstitution after alpha-beta-depleted transplantation in children. TCRdb re-called the PCR reads through MiXCR, storing one row per CDR3 protein. The sample gives 100,000 to 120,000 distinct CDR3 sequences, about a tenth of which show up once; approximately 7.9% is in the top ten. Source: PBMCs from the stem cell graft donor, taken from the stem cell graft. The receptors here all came from a human donor who donated a stem cell graft to a child with acute lymphoblastic leukemia. Both conserved end residues are part of each CDR3. The D gene is left open where the match is weak. Part of the rows lack a size; the others show once, few, many or a class for expanded clones.

j_call clone_size d_call v_call cdr3_aa cdr3_nt
TRBJ2-1 many NA TRBV3-1 CASSQGSRTETTEQFF TGTGCCAGCAGCCAAGGATCTAGGACGGAAACCACCGAGCAGTTCTTC
TRBJ1-3 many NA TRBV4-3 CASSQDGSGNTIYF TGCGCCAGCAGCCAAGATGGCTCTGGAAACACCATATATTTT
TRBJ1-1 few TRBD1 TRBV7-9 CASSSGTGGDTEAFF TGTGCCAGCAGCTCCGGGACAGGGGGGGACACTGAAGCTTTCTTT
TRBJ2-1 NA NA TRBV10-3 CAISSPVLRSYNEQFF TGTGCCATCAGCTCCCCAGTCCTACGCTCCTACAATGAGCAGTTCTTC
TRBJ2-3 many NA TRBV5-1 CASSLGGGASTDTQYF TGCGCCAGCAGCCTTGGTGGGGGGGCTAGCACAGATACGCAGTATTTT
TRBJ1-5 many NA TRBV29-1 CSALDGIQPQHF TGCAGCGCATTGGACGGGATACAGCCCCAGCATTTT
TRBJ2-2 NA NA TRBV20-1 CSARKQTEGGPGTGELFF TGCAGTGCCAGAAAACAGACAGAGGGGGGGCCTGGAACCGGGGAGCTGTTTTTT
TRBJ2-2 many NA TRBV27 CASSKSNTGELFF TGTGCCAGTTCTAAGTCGAACACCGGGGAGCTGTTTTTT
TRBJ2-1 many NA TRBV5-6 CASEGSSYNEQFF TGTGCCAGCGAAGGGAGCTCCTACAATGAGCAGTTCTTC
TRBJ2-7 many NA TRBV5-1 CASSGGPGGTYEQYF TGCGCCAGCAGCGGCGGGCCGGGTGGGACCTACGAGCAGTACTTC
TRBJ2-1 many TRBD1 TRBV12-3/TRBV12-4 CASSFRQGVAVSYNEQFF TGTGCCAGCAGTTTCCGACAGGGGGTTGCCGTGTCCTACAATGAGCAGTTCTTC
TRBJ1-1 many NA TRBV20-1 CSARALGGQTTEAFF TGCAGTGCTAGGGCCTTGGGGGGGCAGACCACTGAAGCTTTCTTT
TRBJ1-2 many NA TRBV7-2 CASSLATRGRAGYTF TGTGCCAGCAGCTTAGCGACCCGGGGGCGGGCTGGCTACACCTTC
TRBJ1-6 many TRBD1 TRBV20-1 CSAMARWGQGPMTSPLHF TGCAGTGCTATGGCGAGGTGGGGACAGGGTCCCATGACCTCACCCCTCCACTTT
TRBJ1-5 many TRBD1 TRBV7-9 CASSPSGTGDNQPQHF TGTGCCAGCAGCCCCTCCGGGACAGGTGACAATCAGCCCCAGCATTTT
TRBJ2-5 many NA TRBV9 CASNMNSRDNLDETQYF TGTGCCAGCAACATGAATTCCCGGGACAACTTGGACGAGACCCAGTACTTC
TRBJ2-1 many NA TRBV29-1 CSVENGQGQDEQFF TGCAGCGTTGAAAACGGGCAGGGACAAGATGAGCAGTTCTTC
TRBJ2-5 many TRBD1 TRBV12-3/TRBV12-4 CASSLRTGWETQYF TGTGCCAGCAGTTTGCGGACAGGGTGGGAGACCCAGTACTTC
TRBJ2-3 NA NA TRBV19 CASSIDEGGDTQYF TGTGCCAGTAGTATAGATGAGGGCGGAGATACGCAGTATTTT
TRBJ1-5 many NA TRBV27 CASSLYAGVSNQPQHF TGTGCCAGCAGTTTATACGCAGGGGTAAGCAATCAGCCCCAGCATTTT
TRBJ2-4 NA NA TRBV11-2 CASSSLLEGGVAKNIQYF TGTGCCAGCAGCTCCTTATTAGAAGGAGGGGTAGCCAAAAACATTCAGTACTTC
TRBJ2-7 NA NA TRBV3-1 CATSREGQGGSEQYF TGTGCCACCTCCCGAGAGGGCCAGGGAGGCTCCGAGCAGTACTTC
TRBJ2-1 many NA TRBV7-7 CASSSESTGEQFF TGTGCTAGCAGCTCCGAGTCCACTGGTGAGCAGTTCTTC
TRBJ2-1 NA TRBD2 TRBV30 CAWRGLATNEQFF TGTGCCTGGAGGGGACTAGCCACAAATGAGCAGTTCTTC
TRBJ2-5 many NA TRBV5-1 CASSSSGVETQYF TGCGCCAGCAGCTCCTCCGGGGTGGAGACCCAGTACTTC
TRBJ2-4 few NA TRBV5-1 CASSSTGTQNIQYF TGCGCCAGCAGCTCAACAGGGACCCAAAACATTCAGTACTTC
TRBJ1-6 many NA TRBV5-1 CASSLEKGSGTSPLHF TGCGCCAGCAGCTTGGAGAAGGGTTCCGGGACTTCACCCCTCCACTTT
TRBJ1-5 many NA TRBV12-3/TRBV12-4 CASSLWGGPQPQHF TGTGCCAGCAGTTTGTGGGGAGGTCCTCAGCCCCAGCATTTT
TRBJ2-5 many TRBD2 TRBV12-5 CASGPSGLATETQYF TGTGCTAGTGGGCCCTCGGGACTAGCAACGGAGACCCAGTACTTC
TRBJ1-1 many NA TRBV27 CASSLSWTARNLRMHTEAFF TGTGCCAGCAGTCTTTCCTGGACAGCCCGGAATTTACGGATGCACACTGAAGCTTTCTTT
TRBJ1-3 many NA TRBV11-2 CASSSLIRASYTIYF TGTGCCAGCAGCTCACTGATAAGGGCGAGTTACACCATATATTTT
TRBJ1-1 many NA TRBV7-9 CASSLGSYSEAFF TGTGCCAGCAGCTTAGGGTCCTACAGTGAAGCTTTCTTT
TRBJ1-1 NA TRBD1 TRBV4-1 CASSPRGRGQGTEAFF TGCGCCAGCAGCCCGAGGGGCAGGGGGCAAGGCACTGAAGCTTTCTTT
TRBJ2-1 many TRBD2 TRBV4-3 CASSRGLAGDNEQFF TGCGCCAGCAGCCGTGGACTAGCGGGGGACAATGAGCAGTTCTTC
TRBJ2-1 many TRBD2 TRBV12-3/TRBV12-4 CASRKPRGLAGNEQFF TGTGCCAGCAGAAAGCCCCGGGGACTAGCGGGGAATGAGCAGTTCTTC
TRBJ1-6 many TRBD1 TRBV19 CASSPRGQDNSPLHF TGTGCCAGTAGTCCTCGGGGACAGGATAATTCACCCCTCCACTTT
TRBJ2-3 many NA TRBV7-2 CASSPTSVAGDTQYF TGTGCCAGCAGCCCCACCTCAGTTGCGGGAGATACGCAGTATTTT
TRBJ2-7 many NA TRBV7-2 CASSLGRASYEQYF TGTGCCAGCAGCTTAGGCCGCGCCTCCTACGAGCAGTACTTC
TRBJ2-2 few TRBD1 TRBV20-1 CSARGLDRAGELFF TGCAGTGCTAGAGGGCTCGACAGGGCCGGGGAGCTGTTTTTT
TRBJ2-5 many TRBD2 TRBV20-1 CSAEGRGWAQETQYF TGCAGTGCTGAGGGGCGGGGGTGGGCGCAAGAGACCCAGTACTTC
TRBJ2-7 many NA TRBV20-1 CSARGGVPRDEQYF TGCAGTGCTAGAGGGGGGGTCCCTCGCGACGAGCAGTACTTC
TRBJ2-1 NA TRBD2 TRBV7-6 CASSLDSGRGVNEQFF TGTGCCAGCAGCTTAGATAGCGGGAGGGGCGTCAATGAGCAGTTCTTC
TRBJ2-7 NA NA TRBV4-2 CASSPGIPYEQYF TGTGCCAGCAGCCCTGGGATACCCTACGAGCAGTACTTC
TRBJ1-5 many NA TRBV4-2 CASSSFMGQPQHF TGTGCCAGCAGCTCTTTCATGGGTCAGCCCCAGCATTTT
TRBJ1-1 many NA TRBV12-3/TRBV12-4 CASSPHRVANTEAFF TGTGCCAGCAGTCCCCATCGAGTAGCGAACACTGAAGCTTTCTTT
TRBJ2-5 many NA TRBV6-1 CASSEREETQYF TGTGCCAGCAGTGAGAGGGAAGAGACCCAGTACTTC
TRBJ2-1 many TRBD2 TRBV11-1 CASSLVVMGLAGGDEQFF TGTGCCAGCAGCTTAGTGGTGATGGGGCTAGCGGGGGGAGATGAGCAGTTCTTC
TRBJ2-3 many NA TRBV7-2 CASSPRTTIYF TGTGCCAGCAGCCCCCGAACGACCATTTACTTT
TRBJ1-2 many TRBD1 TRBV20-1 CSARGPGTGLNTAYRYTF TGCAGTGCTAGAGGACCCGGGACAGGGCTTAATACCGCCTATCGCTACACCTTC
TRBJ2-3 many NA TRBV10-3 CAIRVKGDTQYF TGTGCCATCAGGGTTAAGGGAGATACGCAGTATTTT
TRBJ1-1 many TRBD1 TRBV12-3/TRBV12-4 CASSREPGGRGTEAFF TGTGCCAGCAGTCGAGAGCCAGGGGGACGGGGGACTGAAGCTTTCTTT